Each of the 27 T cell receptor beta chains below was sequenced from the same sample in a study of identifying expanded T cells in peripheral blood. Here immunoSEQ multiplex PCR was the method, and the copy in TCRdb shows in-frame clones only, minus some. The sample yields approximately 92,000 clones, 85% seen once. What was sequenced was blood. Receptors originate from a person aged 18 to 75 in good health.

The chain is built from TRBV19 and TRBJ2-5, with D tentatively TRBD1 (8 bases). Germline V gives CDR1 LNHDA, CDR2 SQIVND (reference sequence). This CDR3 has 12 amino acids. Deletions cut 8 bases from V and 5 bases from J, with 12 bases between. The CDR3 nucleotides are TGTGCCAGTGGGGGGGACAGGGAGACCCAGTACTTC. This gives the protein CASGGDRETQYF.

V is TRBV7-2 and J is TRBJ1-5; 8 bases agree with TRBD1. The germline CDR1 and CDR2 sequences are SGHTA and FQGNSA. The V segment lost 5 bases and the J segment 4 bases; nucleotides outside the gene matches: 1. The CDR3 loop spans 13 amino acids. The CDR3 here is CASSRQGNQPQHF. CDR3 nucleotide sequence: TGTGCCAGCAGCCGACAGGGGAATCAGCCCCAGCATTTT.

V usage is TRBV10-3 and J usage is TRBJ2-3; no clear D. Germline CDR1 is ENHRY and CDR2 is SYGVKD. The CDR3 loop spans 17 amino acids. With 0 bases removed from V and 0 bases from J, the gap between germline ends came to 13 bases. Here the CDR3 DNA reads TGTGCCATCAGTGAGTCGACTTGGCAACTAAGCACAGATACGCAGTATTTT. Protein product: CAISESTWQLSTDTQYF.

The chain has TRBV11-2 and TRBJ1-2; D uncertain. This CDR3 is 14 amino acids long. V gave up 2 bases and J gave up 8 bases, with 15 bases separating them. CDR1 is SGHAT, CDR2 FQNNGV, per germline. The CDR3 nucleotides read TGTGCCAGCAGCTTAAATTATGGCCCTCCGGGCTACACCTTC. It encodes CASSLNYGPPGYTF.

The chain employs TRBV11-2 and TRBJ2-7, with D hard to call. V dropped 5 bases and J dropped 6 bases, with 20 bases sitting between them. The CDR3 contains 15 residues. Germline V gene data show CDR1 as SGHAT and CDR2 as FQNNGV. For the CDR3, the DNA is TGTGCCAGCAGCGTACTGCCAACGTTTGGATCCGAGCAGTACTTC. Protein sequence: CASSVLPTFGSEQYF.

The chain joins TRBV6-1 to TRBJ1-2; no clear D gene. CDR1 and CDR2 (germline): MNHNS, SASEGT. The CDR3 runs 13 residues. Trimming took off 5 bases at V and 4 bases at J, with 11 bases between the two ends. The DNA for the CDR3 is TGTGCCAGCAGTCGTCCGGGAGTCTATGGCTACACCTTC. Residues: CASSRPGVYGYTF.

This chain connects TRBV5-1 to TRBJ1-2; D not resolved. Germline CDR1 SGHRS, CDR2 YFSETQ. The CDR3 extends over 14 amino acids. Trimming took 0 bases from V and 5 from J, leaving 11 bases between them. In DNA, the CDR3 is TGCGCCAGCAGCTTGGCCCCCTCTGGGTATGGCTACACCTTC. Protein product: CASSLAPSGYGYTF.

This chain joins TRBV5-6 and TRBJ2-2, with D perhaps TRBD1 or TRBD2 (5 bases each). Trimming left V 6 bases short and J 7 bases short, with 22 bases between. CDR1 and CDR2 from the germline V gene are SGHDT and YYEEEE. CDR3 size: 16 residues. This chain's CDR3 is CASTDQPGAGGGELFF. CDR3 DNA sequence: TGTGCCAGCACCGACCAACCCGGGGCCGGAGGCGGGGAGCTGTTTTTT. Supplemented by reference TRBV5-6 and TRBJ2-2, the full variable domain reads DAGVTQSPTHLIKTRGQQVTLRCSPKSGHDTVSWYQQALGQGPQFIFQYYEEEERQRGNFPDRFSGHQFPNYSSELNVNALLLGDSALYLCASTDQPGAGGGELFFGEGSRLTVL.

V is TRBV7-9 and J is TRBJ2-5; D uncertain. Germline values: CDR1 SEHNR, CDR2 FQNEAQ (reference sequence). V shed 5 bases and J shed 0 bases, with 10 bases lying between them. The CDR3 loop spans 14 amino acids. Here the CDR3 reads CASSTVNNQETQYF. CDR3 DNA sequence: TGTGCCAGCAGCACAGTTAATAACCAAGAGACCCAGTACTTC.

The chain recombines TRBV11-3 with TRBJ2-7; 11 bases are shared with TRBD2. Germline trimming cut 4 bases from V and 7 bases from J; bases unmatched to any gene: 21. The CDR3 totals 19 residues. The V gene's germline CDR1 is SGHNT and CDR2 YENEEA. CDR3 sequence (DNA): TGTGCCAGCAGCTCCCCTTGGGGGACTAGCGGCCGCCTCCCGGAGGAGCAGTACTTC. Protein product: CASSSPWGTSGRLPEEQYF.

This sequence joins TRBV6-6 and TRBJ1-5; TRBD1 might be the D (5 bases). This CDR3 spans 12 amino acids. Trimming shortened V by 8 bases and J by 7 bases, and 12 bases separated the two germline ends. Germline V gene data show CDR1 as MNHNY and CDR2 as SVGAGI (reference sequence). The CDR3 DNA follows: TGTGCCAGCTCGCAGGGCCCGCAGCCCCAGCATTTT. The encoded protein is CASSQGPQPQHF.

The rearrangement uses TRBV6-1 and TRBJ2-4; D is perhaps TRBD1 (6 bases). Between the trimmed V and J ends, which lost 1 base and 1 base, there was a span of 11 bases. CDR1 MNHNS and CDR2 SASEGT come from the germline V gene. The CDR3 is 16 amino acids. The CDR3 is CASSEVWQGAKNIQYF. The CDR3 bases are TGTGCCAGCAGTGAAGTGTGGCAGGGGGCCAAAAACATTCAGTACTTC.

The chain employs TRBV11-2 and TRBJ2-2; D uncertain. The germline V gene has CDR1 SGHAT and CDR2 FQNNGV. The CDR3 contains 13 residues. Trimming pared 4 bases from V and 6 bases from J, leaving 9 bases between. In DNA form, the CDR3 reads TGTGCCAGCAGCTCCCACTACCCCGGGGAGCTGTTTTTT. This sequence encodes CASSSHYPGELFF.

This chain links TRBV11-3 with TRBJ2-7; TRBD2 matches 8 bases. The V gene's germline CDR1 is SGHNT and CDR2 YENEEA. Trimming at V came to 4 bases and at J to 2 bases, leaving 7 bases not matched to a gene. The CDR3 spans 15 residues. In DNA form, the CDR3 reads TGTGCCAGCAGCTACGGAGCGGGGGCGGCCTACGAGCAGTACTTC. Translated: CASSYGAGAAYEQYF.

The chain employs TRBV5-1 and TRBJ1-2; 7 nucleotides match TRBD1. The V gene end was trimmed by 1 base and the J gene end by 5 bases; junction bases not matched to a gene: 5. CDR3 length: 14 residues. CDR1 SGHRS and CDR2 YFSETQ come from the germline V gene. This chain's CDR3 is CASSLSGTEYGYTF. CDR3 in DNA: TGCGCCAGCAGCTTGTCCGGGACAGAATATGGCTACACCTTC.

The genes are TRBV6-1 and TRBJ1-5; D possibly corresponds to TRBD1 (6 bases). The CDR3 is made up of 17 amino acids. Germline CDR1 is MNHNS and CDR2 is SASEGT. V was trimmed by 2 bases and J by 5 bases, leaving 19 bases between them. The CDR3 DNA sequence: TGTGCCAGCAGTGAAAGAGGGGTAAACGGGGGCGATCAGCCCCAGCATTTT. Protein product: CASSERGVNGGDQPQHF.

This clone appeared once. The J gene is TRBJ1-1, the V gene TRBV27; perhaps TRBD1 as D (6 bases). CDR3 length: 13 residues. Germline lookup yields CDR1 MNHEY and CDR2 SMNVEV (reference sequence). The V gene lost 6 bases and the J gene lost 5 bases, with 13 bases spanning the gap. DNA for the CDR3: TGTGCCAGCAGATACAGGGTAAGAACTGAAGCTTTCTTT. Translating gives CASRYRVRTEAFF.

The chain recombines TRBV19 with TRBJ1-2; no clear D gene. The CDR3 has 12 residues. With 6 bases removed from V and 6 bases from J, the gap between germline ends came to 11 bases. Germline values: CDR1 LNHDA, CDR2 SQIVND (reference sequence). The CDR3 DNA follows: TGTGCCAGTAGCTTGGCGGATCATGGCTACACCTTC. Translating it yields CASSLADHGYTF.

The J gene is TRBJ1-1, the V gene TRBV30; possible D gene TRBD1, 6 bases. Germline CDR1 GTSNPN, CDR2 SVGIG (reference sequence). Trimming took off 2 bases at V and 3 bases at J, with 10 bases between the two ends. The CDR3 sequence is 13 residues long. The DNA for the CDR3 is TGTGCCTGGAGTAACACAGGGTACACTGAAGCTTTCTTT. Its translation: CAWSNTGYTEAFF.

The chain joins TRBV18 to TRBJ1-3; D gene unclear. V was pared by 3 bases and J by 0 bases, with 9 bases between. Germline assignment: CDR1 KGHSH and CDR2 LQKENI. This CDR3 spans 15 amino acids. The CDR3 reads CASSPTPNSGNTIYF. In DNA, the CDR3 is TGTGCCAGCTCACCCACGCCGAACTCTGGAAACACCATATATTTT.

The chain joins TRBV18 to TRBJ1-1; D is ambiguous. CDR1 and CDR2 (germline): KGHSH, LQKENI. Trimming stripped 10 bases from V and 1 base from J, with 13 bases between. CDR3 length equals 13 residues. The CDR3 here is CATLSQTNTEAFF. The CDR3 DNA reads as TGTGCCACTCTGTCCCAGACGAACACTGAAGCTTTCTTT.

The chain carries TRBV14 and TRBJ1-1; weak D call: TRBD1 (5 bases). Germline values: CDR1 SGHDN, CDR2 FVKESK. The V gene lost 6 bases and the J gene lost 10 bases, with 12 bases spanning the gap. There are 11 residues in the CDR3. The CDR3 coding sequence is TGTGCCAGCAGGGGGGTTGTGGGAGCTTTCTTT. Its translation: CASRGVVGAFF.

This sequence joins TRBV6-1 and TRBJ2-7; D call uncertain. Germline V gives CDR1 MNHNS, CDR2 SASEGT. This CDR3 is 15 amino acids long. V lost 6 bases and J lost 0, with 15 bases in between. CDR3 residues: CASRKTEGDSYEQYF. The CDR3, as DNA: TGTGCCAGCAGGAAGACGGAAGGCGACTCCTACGAGCAGTACTTC.

This chain joins TRBV6-5 and TRBJ1-5; no reliable D call. From germline, CDR1 is MNHEY and CDR2 SVGAGI. Trimming took off 7 bases at V and 0 bases at J, with 10 bases between the two ends. CDR3 length: 14 residues. This CDR3 reads CASNPTDSNQPQHF. The CDR3, as DNA: TGTGCCAGCAACCCTACGGATAGCAATCAGCCCCAGCATTTT.

This clone was observed a few times. J is TRBJ1-1 and V is TRBV5-6; D not certain. Germline V gene data show CDR1 as SGHDT and CDR2 as YYEEEE. The CDR3 has 13 residues. The V end lost 2 bases, the J end lost 10 bases, and 15 bases lay between the germline ends. The CDR3 loop reads CASSFAGRKGAFF. CDR3 coding DNA: TGTGCCAGCAGCTTTGCTGGGAGAAAGGGAGCTTTCTTT.

CDR3 loop: CASSGFLTGELFF. Written as DNA, the CDR3 is TGTGCCAGCAGTGGGTTTCTTACGGGGGAGCTGTTTTTT. This rearrangement joins TRBV2 to TRBJ2-2; D gene ambiguous. Germline CDR1 is SNHLY and CDR2 is FYNNEI. The CDR3 is 13 amino acids. The V and J ends lost 4 bases and 8 bases respectively, with 11 bases between them.

This clone was seen once. This chain uses TRBV5-1 with TRBJ2-5, with D tentatively TRBD1 (5 bases). CDR3 size: 16 residues. Germline-derived CDR1 and CDR2 are SGHRS and YFSETQ. The ends were cut back, 1 base at V and 4 bases at J, with 17 bases in the middle. The CDR3 DNA follows: TGCGCCAGCAGCTTGAATGGGGCTCATACTTTAGAGACCCAGTACTTC. As protein: CASSLNGAHTLETQYF.